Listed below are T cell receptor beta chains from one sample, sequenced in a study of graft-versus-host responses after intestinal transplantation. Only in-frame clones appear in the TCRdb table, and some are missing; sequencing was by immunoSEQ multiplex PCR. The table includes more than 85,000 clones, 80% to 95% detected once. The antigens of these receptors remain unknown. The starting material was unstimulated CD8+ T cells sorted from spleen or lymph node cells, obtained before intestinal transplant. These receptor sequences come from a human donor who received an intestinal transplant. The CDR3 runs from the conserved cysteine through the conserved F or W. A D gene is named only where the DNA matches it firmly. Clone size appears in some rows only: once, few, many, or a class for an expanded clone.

CATSTGAGSSEQYF,TGTGCCACCAGTACCGGGGCAGGGTCCTCCGAGCAGTACTTC,TRBV15,-,-,TRBJ2-7
CASSSLTLATETQYF,TGTGCCAGCAGTTCCCTCACCCTAGCGACAGAGACCCAGTACTTC,TRBV27,-,-,TRBJ2-5
CASSESRADGYTF,TGCGCCAGCAGTGAGTCGAGGGCTGATGGCTACACCTTC,TRBV10-2,-,-,TRBJ1-2
CASSFIERGTYEQYF,TGTGCCAGCAGCTTTATCGAGCGGGGGACCTACGAGCAGTACTTC,TRBV7-8,-,TRBD2,TRBJ2-7
CAIIQGLGYTF,TGTGCCATAATACAGGGTCTCGGCTACACCTTC,TRBV7-9,-,-,TRBJ1-2
CASSHLVAGVPYEQYF,TGCGCCAGCAGCCACCTAGTAGCGGGAGTCCCCTACGAGCAGTACTTC,TRBV4-1,-,TRBD2,TRBJ2-7
CSVAGTSGRGTGELFF,TGCAGCGTTGCCGGGACTAGCGGGAGAGGGACCGGGGAGCTGTTTTTT,TRBV29-1,-,TRBD2,TRBJ2-2
CASSFGDIIDTEAFF,TGTGCCAGCAGCTTTGGGGACATTATCGACACTGAAGCTTTCTTT,TRBV9,-,-,TRBJ1-1
CASSTGVEDTQYF,TGTGCCAGTAGTACGGGAGTAGAAGATACGCAGTATTTT,TRBV19,-,-,TRBJ2-3
CASSGQPGTTVISYGYTF,TGTGCCAGCAGTGGACAACCCGGGACAACCGTAATTAGCTATGGCTACACCTTC,TRBV6-1,-,-,TRBJ1-2
CASTGQGLSEVYNEQFF,TGCGCCAGCACCGGACAGGGGTTAAGTGAAGTCTACAATGAGCAGTTCTTC,TRBV5-1,-,TRBD1,TRBJ2-1
CASRWGGLAYEQYF,TGTGCCAGCAGATGGGGCGGACTCGCCTACGAGCAGTACTTC,TRBV5-6,once,-,TRBJ2-7
CASSPAVGYNEQFF,TGTGCCAGCAGCCCGGCGGTGGGTTACAATGAGCAGTTCTTC,TRBV5-6,-,-,TRBJ2-1
CASSSTGYEQYF,TGTGCCAGCAGTTCGACAGGCTACGAGCAGTACTTC,TRBV6-1,-,-,TRBJ2-7
CAYQPVTRLAESPYGYTF,TGTGCCTATCAGCCCGTAACTCGGTTGGCAGAATCCCCTTATGGCTACACCTTC,TRBV30,-,-,TRBJ1-2
CASSLGSSYNEQFF,TGTGCCAGCAGTTTAGGGAGCTCCTACAATGAGCAGTTCTTC,TRBV27,-,-,TRBJ2-1
CASSMRSAGSSYEQYF,TGTGCCAGCAGTATGAGAAGCGCAGGGAGCTCCTACGAGCAGTACTTC,TRBV5-6,-,-,TRBJ2-7
CASSLGQGSHEQFF,TGTGCCAGCAGCTTGGGACAGGGGAGTCATGAGCAGTTCTTC,TRBV9,-,TRBD1,TRBJ2-1
CASSNPTGLYEQYF,TGTGCCAGTAGTAACCCGACAGGGCTATACGAGCAGTACTTC,TRBV19,-,TRBD1,TRBJ2-7
CASSLGVSYNEQFF,TGTGCCAGCAGTTTAGGAGTGTCCTACAATGAGCAGTTCTTC,TRBV27,-,-,TRBJ2-1
CAWNWGAAEAFF,TGTGCCTGGAACTGGGGCGCGGCTGAAGCTTTCTTT,TRBV30,once,-,TRBJ1-1
CASSPSGWNAMPFF,TGTGCCAGCAGTCCCTCGGGTTGGAACGCCATGCCGTTCTTC,TRBV27,-,-,TRBJ2-1
CAWSVGGTNTDTQYF,TGTGCCTGGAGTGTAGGCGGGACAAACACAGATACGCAGTATTTT,TRBV30,-,-,TRBJ2-3
CASSFDGYNEQFF,TGTGCCAGTAGTTTCGACGGCTACAATGAGCAGTTCTTC,TRBV19,-,-,TRBJ2-1
CASSPDGGSYEQYF,TGTGCCAGCAGCCCAGACGGGGGATCCTACGAGCAGTACTTC,TRBV2,-,-,TRBJ2-7
CASASVAGMYEQYF,TGTGCCAGCGCCTCAGTGGCAGGGATGTACGAGCAGTACTTC,TRBV27,-,-,TRBJ2-7
CATSKNRFDSYNEQFF,TGTGCCACCAGCAAAAATCGGTTCGACTCCTACAATGAGCAGTTCTTC,TRBV15,once,-,TRBJ2-1
CASSPGGDTQYF,TGCGCCAGCAGCCCTGGGGGAGATACGCAGTATTTT,TRBV4-1,-,-,TRBJ2-3
CASSGPGTGSYEQYF,TGTGCCAGTAGCGGCCCCGGGACAGGATCCTACGAGCAGTACTTC,TRBV19,few,TRBD1,TRBJ2-7
CASSQEGGTAEAFF,TGCGCCAGCAGCCAAGAAGGGGGGACAGCTGAAGCTTTCTTT,TRBV4-1,-,TRBD1,TRBJ1-1
CASSLGTANTGELFF,TGTGCCAGCAGTTTGGGGACAGCGAACACCGGGGAGCTGTTTTTT,TRBV27,-,TRBD1,TRBJ2-2
CASSAGLTNTGELFF,TGTGCCAGTAGTGCGGGACTAACGAACACCGGGGAGCTGTTTTTT,TRBV19,few,TRBD2,TRBJ2-2
CASSPPGTGVYGYTF,TGTGCCAGCAGTCCACCCGGGACAGGAGTTTATGGCTACACCTTC,TRBV14,-,TRBD1,TRBJ1-2
CASSEPSGRDWKGTEAFF,-,TRBV7-9,-,-,TRBJ1-1
CASSLWGSNSPLHF,TGTGCCAGCAGTTTGTGGGGAAGCAATTCACCCCTCCACTTT,TRBV28,-,-,TRBJ1-6
CASSTLTGFNYGYTF,TGTGCCAGCAGTACACTAACAGGGTTTAACTATGGCTACACCTTC,TRBV27,-,-,TRBJ1-2
CATSQVTDTQYF,TGTGCCACCAGTCAAGTAACAGATACGCAGTATTTT,TRBV7-9,-,-,TRBJ2-3
CASSQEGQQPQHF,TGCGCCAGCAGCCAAGAAGGGCAGCAGCCCCAGCATTTT,TRBV4-1,-,-,TRBJ1-5
CASSLGDEQFF,TGTGCCAGCAGTTTGGGAGATGAGCAGTTCTTC,TRBV27,-,-,TRBJ2-1
CASSEDGTSQETQYF,TGTGCCAGCAGCGAAGACGGGACATCTCAAGAGACCCAGTACTTC,TRBV9,-,-,TRBJ2-5
CASSPFLGLAVYNEQFF,TGTGCCAGCAGCCCGTTCCTGGGACTAGCGGTATACAATGAGCAGTTCTTC,TRBV7-9,-,TRBD2,TRBJ2-1
CASLDIDSGNTIYF,TGTGCCTCTCTCGACATCGACTCTGGAAACACCATATATTTT,TRBV10-3,-,-,TRBJ1-3
CASSLFSRARVTGELFF,TGTGCCAGCAGTTTGTTTAGTCGCGCAAGGGTAACCGGGGAGCTGTTTTTT,TRBV27,once,-,TRBJ2-2
CASSFRQGPINEQFF,TGTGCCAGCAGCTTTCGACAGGGGCCCATCAATGAGCAGTTCTTC,TRBV7-6,-,TRBD1,TRBJ2-1
CSVISRGGYEQYF,TGCAGCGTAATATCCCGCGGGGGCTACGAGCAGTACTTC,TRBV29-1,-,TRBD2,TRBJ2-7
CATSRAQRPTDTQYF,TGTGCCACCAGCAGAGCGCAGCGGCCCACAGATACGCAGTATTTT,TRBV15,-,-,TRBJ2-3
CASSFSQGATDTQYF,TGCGCCAGCAGCTTCTCACAGGGGGCCACAGATACGCAGTATTTT,TRBV5-1,once,TRBD1,TRBJ2-3
CASSIWGNTEAFF,TGTGCCAGTAGTATATGGGGGAACACTGAAGCTTTCTTT,TRBV19,-,-,TRBJ1-1
CASSSVLTLGGEQFF,TGTGCCAGCAGCTCAGTCCTGACCCTGGGGGGAGAGCAGTTCTTC,TRBV7-9,-,-,TRBJ2-1
CASTSESGRQGAFF,TGTGCCAGCACTTCCGAATCCGGCAGACAGGGGGCTTTCTTT,TRBV25-1,once,TRBD1,TRBJ1-1
CAISEPQGYGNTIYF,TGTGCCATCAGTGAGCCCCAGGGTTACGGAAACACCATATATTTT,TRBV10-3,-,-,TRBJ1-3
CASSYPDSGNTIYF,TGTGCCAGCAGCTATCCCGACAGCGGAAACACCATATATTTT,TRBV7-2,-,-,TRBJ1-3
CASSGASGNTIYF,TGTGCCAGCAGCGGGGCCTCTGGAAACACCATATATTTT,TRBV9,-,-,TRBJ1-3
CASSGRDRGQGEQFF,TGTGCCAGCAGCGGCCGGGACAGGGGGCAAGGTGAGCAGTTCTTC,TRBV9,-,TRBD1,TRBJ2-1